Following are 27 T cell receptor beta chains from one sample sequenced in a study of cytomegalovirus exposure and HLA in healthy donors. Vbeta (60) and Jbeta (13) primers were used in the PCR. Produced via immunoSEQ multiplex PCR; TCRdb's table is partial and in-frame only. The data hold about 250,000 clones, with roughly 84% observed a single time. Sequenced material: PBMCs. These receptors were collected from a girl aged 2 to 9 in good health and CMV-seronegative.

The chain has TRBV2 and TRBJ2-7, with 7 bases identical to TRBD1. J lost 1 base, V lost 0 bases, and 3 bases had no gene match. Germline V gene lookup returns CDR1 SNHLY and CDR2 FYNNEI. The CDR3 spans 15 residues. CDR3 DNA: TGTGCCAGCAGTGAAGCGACAGGGTGGTCCTACGAGCAGTACTTC. It translates to CASSEATGWSYEQYF. Complete variable domain (other parts from reference TRBV2 and TRBJ2-7): EPEVTQTPSHQVTQMGQEVILRCVPISNHLYFYWYRQILGQKVEFLVSFYNNEISEKSEIFDDQFSVERPDGSNFTLKIRSTKLEDSAMYFCASSEATGWSYEQYFGPGTRLTVT.

The chain links TRBV19 to TRBJ1-1; a possible D gene is TRBD1 (6 bases). This CDR3 is built from 15 residues. Germline CDR1 and CDR2: LNHDA and SQIVND (reference sequence). V dropped 5 bases and J dropped 1 base, with 14 bases sitting between them. CDR3 region: CASSLWTEGNTEAFF. Written as DNA, the CDR3 is TGTGCCAGTAGTCTGTGGACAGAGGGGAACACTGAAGCTTTCTTT. Complete variable domain (other parts from reference TRBV19 and TRBJ1-1): DGGITQSPKYLFRKEGQNVTLSCEQNLNHDAMYWYRQDPGQGLRLIYYSQIVNDFQKGDIAEGYSVSREKKESFPLTVTSAQKNPTAFYLCASSLWTEGNTEAFFGQGTRLTVV.

In its sample, this clone was seen once. The chain joins TRBV6-5 to TRBJ1-6; D might be TRBD1 (6 bases). Germline V CDR1 and CDR2: MNHEY, SVGAGI. Trimming shortened V by 7 bases and J by 0 bases, and 10 bases separated the two germline ends. CDR3 length equals 15 residues. The CDR3 sequence: CASNDRSSYNSPLHF. The CDR3 DNA reads TGTGCCAGCAACGACAGGAGCTCCTATAATTCACCCCTCCACTTT.

V is TRBV9 and J is TRBJ2-2, with TRBD1 identical over 7 bases. Trimming cost V 4 bases and J 5 bases; bases outside gene matches: 11. Germline CDR1 reads SGDLS; CDR2 reads YYNGEE. CDR3 length: 16 amino acids. CDR3 in DNA: TGTGCCAGCAGCCTAGGGACAGAATTGGGTACCGGGGAGCTGTTTTTT. It yields the protein CASSLGTELGTGELFF. The full variable domain, its missing parts supplied by reference TRBV9 and TRBJ2-2, is DSGVTQTPKHLITATGQRVTLRCSPRSGDLSVYWYQQSLDQGLQFLIQYYNGEERAKGNILERFSAQQFPDLHSELNLSSLELGDSALYFCASSLGTELGTGELFFGEGSRLTVL.

With respect to this clone: One end of the junction fails to match germline, which may point to a read error. The chain links TRBV9 to TRBJ1-4; D is undetermined. Germline values: CDR1 SGDLS, CDR2 YYNGEE. This CDR3 spans 11 amino acids. The CDR3 DNA follows: TGTGCCAGCAGCTCTCCCGGAGGGATCGTTTTT. Amino acid sequence: CASSSPGGIVF.

The J gene is TRBJ1-2, the V gene TRBV6-6; 7 nucleotides line up with TRBD1. The CDR3 has 12 residues. Trimming cost V 7 bases and J 7 bases; bases outside gene matches: 6. From germline, CDR1 is MNHNY and CDR2 SVGAGI (reference sequence). CDR3 bases: TGTGCCAGCACGGCAGGGGGGTCTGGCTACACCTTC. Translation: CASTAGGSGYTF.

The gene calls are TRBV2 and TRBJ2-1; the match to TRBD2 covers 15 bases. V trimming: 6 bases; J trimming: 5 bases; junction bases outside the gene matches: 5. This CDR3 is 16 amino acids long. The germline V gene encodes CDR1 SNHLY and CDR2 FYNNEI. This chain's CDR3 is CASSVGLAGGDNEQFF. The CDR3 DNA is TGTGCCAGCAGCGTAGGACTAGCGGGGGGGGACAATGAGCAGTTCTTC.

The rearrangement uses TRBV10-3 and TRBJ2-7; 8 bases fit TRBD2. Germline V gene sequence: CDR1 ENHRY, CDR2 SYGVKD. V was clipped by 4 bases and J by 3 bases; unmatched bases: 5. The CDR3 totals 14 residues. This CDR3 reads CAISGRTSGYEQYF. The CDR3 DNA follows: TGTGCCATCAGTGGAAGAACTAGCGGCTACGAGCAGTACTTC.

The J gene is TRBJ2-5, the V gene TRBV4-1, with TRBD2 identical over 10 bases. With V trimmed by 1 base and J by 5 bases, 7 bases remained unmatched. The germline V gene encodes CDR1 MGHRA and CDR2 YSYEKL. The CDR3 totals 16 residues. For the CDR3, the DNA is TGCGCCAGCAGCCAAGTCTCGCTAGCGGGGGACGAGACCCAGTACTTC. This translates into CASSQVSLAGDETQYF.

V usage is TRBV18 and J usage is TRBJ1-2; D ambiguous. V gave up 3 bases and J gave up 8 bases, with 13 bases separating them. The CDR3 is 13 amino acids. Germline V lookup: CDR1 KGHSH, CDR2 LQKENI. CDR3 protein: CASSPSRSTGYTF. The CDR3 region has the DNA TGTGCCAGCTCACCCTCGAGATCTACGGGCTACACCTTC.

This clone was observed a single time. The chain couples TRBV10-2 to TRBJ2-1; 7 positions agree with TRBD2. CDR1 and CDR2 (germline): WSHSY, SAAADI. With V trimmed by 4 bases and J by 6 bases, 9 bases remained unmatched. There are 15 residues in the CDR3. CDR3 region: CASSGWEGRANEQFF. For the CDR3, the DNA is TGCGCCAGCAGTGGGTGGGAGGGGAGGGCCAATGAGCAGTTCTTC.

The rearrangement links TRBV5-4 to TRBJ2-1, with TRBD1 matching 8 bases. Germline CDR1 and CDR2: SGHNT and YYREEE (reference sequence). The CDR3 runs to 15 residues. The J segment lost 7 bases and the V segment lost 0 bases, leaving 6 bases of the junction unmatched. The CDR3 region has the DNA TGTGCCAGCAGCTTGGGAGGACAGGGTCGAAATGAGCAGTTCTTC. Amino acid sequence: CASSLGGQGRNEQFF.

V gene TRBV7-8 combines with J gene TRBJ2-6; 9 nucleotides agree with TRBD1. The CDR3 spans 16 residues. Unmatched junction bases numbered 4, after V lost 4 bases and J lost 3 bases. The germline V gene has CDR1 SGHVS and CDR2 FQNEAQ. The DNA of the CDR3 is TGTGCCAGCAGCTCCGGGACAGGGAATGGGGCCAACGTCCTGACTTTC. Translating it yields CASSSGTGNGANVLTF.

The rearrangement joins TRBV5-1 to TRBJ2-3; the D gene is possibly TRBD2 (7 bases). This CDR3 region has 17 residues. V shed 4 bases and J shed 4 bases, with 22 bases lying between them. Germline V gene lookup returns CDR1 SGHRS and CDR2 YFSETQ. The CDR3 protein is CASSVSSGGLGADTQYF. CDR3 nucleotide sequence: TGCGCCAGCAGCGTTTCCTCGGGGGGCCTGGGGGCAGATACGCAGTATTTT. The full variable domain, with the rest looked up from reference TRBV5-1 and TRBJ2-3, is KAGVTQTPRYLIKTRGQQVTLSCSPISGHRSVSWYQQTPGQGLQFLFEYFSETQRNKGNFPGRFSGRQFSNSRSEMNVSTLELGDSALYLCASSVSSGGLGADTQYFGPGTRLTVL.

In this sample, this clone turned up once. The genes are TRBV29-1 and TRBJ2-1, with 9 bases matching TRBD1. The CDR3 is 14 amino acids. V trimming: 3 bases; J trimming: 5 bases; junction bases outside the gene matches: 5. The germline V gene has CDR1 SQVTM and CDR2 ANQGSEA. CDR3 amino acids: CSVDLDRGDNEQFF. The CDR3 DNA reads TGCAGCGTTGACTTAGACAGGGGGGACAATGAGCAGTTCTTC.

The V call is TRBV5-4, the J call TRBJ2-1; D not certain. Per germline, CDR1 SGHNT and CDR2 YYREEE (reference sequence). The CDR3 contains 16 residues. The ends were cut back, 4 bases at V and 4 bases at J, with 18 bases in the middle. CDR3 sequence reads: CASSPKSPAAYNEQFF. In nucleotides, the CDR3 is TGTGCCAGCAGCCCGAAGAGCCCCGCGGCATACAATGAGCAGTTCTTC.

This clone was detected only a few times. In DNA form, the CDR3 reads TGCAGCGTTGGCGCGGGGCACGAGCAGTACTTC. Amino acids: CSVGAGHEQYF. The chain recombines TRBV29-1 with TRBJ2-7, with D perhaps matching TRBD2 (6 bases). The V end was cut by 4 bases, the J end by 5 bases, with 9 bases between. From germline, CDR1 is SQVTM and CDR2 ANQGSEA. CDR3 length: 11 residues.

This chain joins TRBV7-6 and TRBJ2-1; TRBD1 agrees at 9 bases. Trimming took 5 bases from V and 3 from J; bases not matched to a gene: 17. The CDR3 extends over 19 amino acids. The germline CDR1 and CDR2 sequences are SGHVS and FNYEAQ. CDR3 nucleotide sequence: TGTGCCAGCAGCAACCGACCCCAAGAGAGGACAGGGGACTACAATGAGCAGTTCTTC. It is translated as CASSNRPQERTGDYNEQFF.

The chain uses TRBV12-5 and TRBJ2-5; 9 nucleotides agree with TRBD1. The J call may be in error: the DNA end matches TRBJ2-7 better. The CDR3 is 16 amino acids. Germline lookup yields CDR1 LGHNT and CDR2 FRNRAP. The CDR3 nucleotides read TGTGCTAGTGGTTTGGTACGACAGGGGGGTCCCTACGAGCAGTACTTC. Amino acid sequence: CASGLVRQGGPYEQYF.

The chain recombines TRBV30 with TRBJ2-2; TRBD2 matches at 13 bases. Germline values: CDR1 GTSNPN, CDR2 SVGIG (reference sequence). The CDR3 runs to 16 residues. V lost 3 bases, J lost 5 bases, and 6 bases stayed unmatched. The CDR3 coding sequence is TGTGCCTGGAGGGAGACTAGCGGGAGGAGGACCGGGGAGCTGTTTTTT. Its translation: CAWRETSGRRTGELFF.

The chain carries TRBV30 and TRBJ2-1; no firm D call. Germline V lookup: CDR1 GTSNPN, CDR2 SVGIG (reference sequence). CDR3 length: 15 residues. The ends were cut back, 5 bases at V and 3 bases at J, with 17 bases in the middle. The chain's CDR3 is CAWAPGTFFYNEQFF. In DNA, the CDR3 is TGTGCCTGGGCCCCAGGAACCTTTTTCTACAATGAGCAGTTCTTC.

The J gene is TRBJ1-2, the V gene TRBV9; weak D call: TRBD1 (6 bases). The CDR3 spans 14 residues. V dropped 4 bases and J dropped 4 bases, with 14 bases sitting between them. CDR1 SGDLS and CDR2 YYNGEE come from the germline V gene. As DNA, the CDR3 is TGTGCCAGCAGCACCCGGACAGCCGCCTATGGCTACACCTTC. Its translation is CASSTRTAAYGYTF.

For the CDR3, the DNA is TGCGCTCCGGACACCTACGAGCAGTACTTC. It specifies CAPDTYEQYF. V usage is TRBV10-2 and J usage is TRBJ2-7; D may be TRBD1 (5 bases). The CDR3 extends over 10 amino acids. Germline lookup yields CDR1 WSHSY and CDR2 SAAADI.

This chain uses TRBV18 with TRBJ1-5; 7 bases align to TRBD1. J was trimmed by 3 bases and V by 0 bases; bases with no gene match: 2. The CDR3 loop spans 15 amino acids. Germline CDR1 is KGHSH and CDR2 is LQKENI. In nucleotides, the CDR3 is TGTGCCAGCTCACCACCGGGACAGCCCAATCAGCCCCAGCATTTT. Protein: CASSPPGQPNQPQHF.

This clone was seen a handful of times. V usage is TRBV5-1 and J usage is TRBJ1-1, with D tentatively TRBD1 (5 bases). This CDR3 is 14 amino acids long. Trimming took 0 bases from V and 4 from J, leaving 10 bases between them. Per germline, CDR1 SGHRS and CDR2 YFSETQ. The CDR3 reads CASSLVGDGTEAFF. The DNA for the CDR3 is TGCGCCAGCAGCTTGGTAGGGGATGGCACTGAAGCTTTCTTT. Full variable domain (rest looked up from reference TRBV5-1 and TRBJ1-1): KAGVTQTPRYLIKTRGQQVTLSCSPISGHRSVSWYQQTPGQGLQFLFEYFSETQRNKGNFPGRFSGRQFSNSRSEMNVSTLELGDSALYLCASSLVGDGTEAFFGQGTRLTVV.

This rearrangement joins TRBV6-5 to TRBJ1-4; 12 nucleotides agree with TRBD1. Germline V CDR1 and CDR2: MNHEY, SVGAGI. The CDR3 is 15 residues long. The V segment lost 7 bases and the J segment 8 bases; nucleotides outside the gene matches: 8. The CDR3 sequence: CASKKGGQGAEKLFF. DNA for the CDR3: TGTGCCAGCAAAAAAGGGGGACAGGGGGCCGAAAAACTGTTTTTT.

DNA of the CDR3: TGTGCCAGTAGTGGAGGGGGCGCGGACGAAAAACTGTTTTTT. As protein: CASSGGGADEKLFF. This chain uses TRBV19 with TRBJ1-4; the match to TRBD1 covers 7 bases. The length of the CDR3 is 14 residues. Germline V CDR1 and CDR2: LNHDA, SQIVND (reference sequence). J was trimmed by 8 bases and V by 5 bases; bases with no gene match: 8.